This T cell receptor beta chain was sequenced during a study of T cells in Graves' hyperthyroidism and ophthalmopathy. This clonotype has a count of ten or more. The CDR3 covers 15 residues. Germline CDR1 MNHNS, CDR2 SASEGT. The ends were cut back, 5 bases at V and 5 bases at J, with 19 bases in the middle. The CDR3 regions of TCR beta were amplified from RNA transcripts. The TCR CDR3 first-round RT-PCR relied on the HTBI primer set. TCRdb re-called the multiplex PCR reads with MiXCR, one entry per CDR3 protein. Among a few hundred thousand distinct CDR3 sequences listed, approximately 15% were seen once.

Sequenced: blood. The V call is TRBV6-1, the J call TRBJ2-7, with TRBD2 as a possible D gene (7 bases). The TCR was taken from a woman aged 30 to 39 with Graves' hyperthyroidism. In DNA, the CDR3 is TGTGCCAGCAGTCCCCCGGCGGGGGCCGTCGACGAGCAGTACTTC. It encodes CASSPPAGAVDEQYF.